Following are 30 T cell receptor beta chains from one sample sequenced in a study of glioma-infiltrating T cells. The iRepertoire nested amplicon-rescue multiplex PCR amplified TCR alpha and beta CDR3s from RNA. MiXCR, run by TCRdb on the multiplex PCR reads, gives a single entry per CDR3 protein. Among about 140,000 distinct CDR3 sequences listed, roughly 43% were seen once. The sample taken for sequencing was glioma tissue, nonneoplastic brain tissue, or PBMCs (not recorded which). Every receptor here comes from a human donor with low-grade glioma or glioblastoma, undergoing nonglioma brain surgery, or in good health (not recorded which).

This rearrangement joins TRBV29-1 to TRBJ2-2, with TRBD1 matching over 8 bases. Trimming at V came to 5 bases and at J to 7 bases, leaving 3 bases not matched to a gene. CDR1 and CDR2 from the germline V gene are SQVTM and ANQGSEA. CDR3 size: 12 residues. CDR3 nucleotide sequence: TGCAGCGTTAGGACAGGGATCGGGGAGCTGTTTTTT. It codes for CSVRTGIGELFF.

The CDR3 reads CASSETGGDQPQHF. CDR3 in DNA: TGTGCCAGCAGTGAGACAGGGGGTGATCAGCCCCAGCATTTT. The chain links TRBV6-1 to TRBJ1-5, with TRBD1 matching 9 bases. Germline CDR1 is MNHNS and CDR2 is SASEGT. J was trimmed by 5 bases and V by 3 bases; bases with no gene match: 2. The CDR3 consists of 14 residues.

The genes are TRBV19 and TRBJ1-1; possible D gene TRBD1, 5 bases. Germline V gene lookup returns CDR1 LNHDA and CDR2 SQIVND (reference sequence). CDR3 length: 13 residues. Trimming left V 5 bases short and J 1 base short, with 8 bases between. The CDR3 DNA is TGTGCCAGTAGTGACGACAGGAACACTGAAGCTTTCTTT. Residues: CASSDDRNTEAFF. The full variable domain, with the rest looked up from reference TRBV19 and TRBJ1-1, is DGGITQSPKYLFRKEGQNVTLSCEQNLNHDAMYWYRQDPGQGLRLIYYSQIVNDFQKGDIAEGYSVSREKKESFPLTVTSAQKNPTAFYLCASSDDRNTEAFFGQGTRLTVV.

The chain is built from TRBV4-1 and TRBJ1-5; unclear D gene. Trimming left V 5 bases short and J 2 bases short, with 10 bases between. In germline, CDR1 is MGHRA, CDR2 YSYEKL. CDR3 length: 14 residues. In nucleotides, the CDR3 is TGCGCCAGCAGCGGCAGTCATGGCAATCAGCCCCAGCATTTT. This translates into CASSGSHGNQPQHF.

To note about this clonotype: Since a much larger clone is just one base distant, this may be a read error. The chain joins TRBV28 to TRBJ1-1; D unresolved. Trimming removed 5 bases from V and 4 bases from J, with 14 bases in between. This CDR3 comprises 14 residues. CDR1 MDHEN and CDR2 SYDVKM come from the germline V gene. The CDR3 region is CASSQKVVGTEAFF. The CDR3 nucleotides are TGTGCCAGCAGTCAGAAGGTCGTCGGCACTGAAGCTTTCTTT.

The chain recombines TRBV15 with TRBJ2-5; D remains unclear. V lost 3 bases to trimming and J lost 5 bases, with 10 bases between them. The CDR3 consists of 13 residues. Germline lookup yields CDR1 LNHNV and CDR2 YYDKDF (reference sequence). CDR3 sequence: CATSSDIVETQYF. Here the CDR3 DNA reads TGTGCCACCAGCAGTGATATCGTTGAGACCCAGTACTTC.

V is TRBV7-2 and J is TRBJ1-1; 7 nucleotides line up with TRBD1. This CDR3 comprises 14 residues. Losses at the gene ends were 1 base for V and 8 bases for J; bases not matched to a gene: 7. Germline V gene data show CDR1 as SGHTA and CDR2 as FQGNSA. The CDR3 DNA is TGTGCCAGCAGCTTAGTACAGGGGAGAGGCGAAGCTTTCTTT. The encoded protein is CASSLVQGRGEAFF.

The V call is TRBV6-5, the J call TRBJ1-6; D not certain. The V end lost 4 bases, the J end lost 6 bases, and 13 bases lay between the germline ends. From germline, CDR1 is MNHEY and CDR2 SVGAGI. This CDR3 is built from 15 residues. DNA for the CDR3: TGTGCCAGCAGTTTCGGACCCTCCGCTAATTCACCCCTCCACTTT. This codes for CASSFGPSANSPLHF.

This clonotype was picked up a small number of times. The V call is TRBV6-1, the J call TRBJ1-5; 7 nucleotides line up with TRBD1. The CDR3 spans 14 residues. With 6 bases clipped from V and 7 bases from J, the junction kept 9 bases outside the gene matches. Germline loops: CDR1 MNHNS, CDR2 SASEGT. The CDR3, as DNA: TGTGCCAGCAGGCCAACAGGGGATGGGCAGCCCCAGCATTTT. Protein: CASRPTGDGQPQHF.

In DNA form, the CDR3 reads TGTGCCAGCAGCCGGAGACTATCTAGCACAGATACGCAGTATTTT. It specifies CASSRRLSSTDTQYF. This chain joins TRBV5-8 and TRBJ2-3; a weak D match, TRBD2 (5 bases). Germline V gene sequence: CDR1 SGHTS, CDR2 YDEGEE. Trimming removed 4 bases at V and 0 bases at J, with 12 bases between. This CDR3 contains 15 residues. The variable domain in full, completed from reference TRBV5-8 and TRBJ2-3, reads EAGVTQSPTHLIKTRGQQATLRCSPISGHTSVYWYQQALGLGLQFLLWYDEGEERNRGNFPPRFSGRQFPNYSSELNVNALELEDSALYLCASSRRLSSTDTQYFGPGTRLTVL.

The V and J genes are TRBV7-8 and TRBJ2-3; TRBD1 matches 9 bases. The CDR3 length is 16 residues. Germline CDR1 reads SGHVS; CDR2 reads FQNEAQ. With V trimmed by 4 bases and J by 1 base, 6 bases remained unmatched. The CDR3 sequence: CASSWNRDRGTDTQYF. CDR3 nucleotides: TGTGCCAGCAGCTGGAACCGGGACAGGGGCACAGATACGCAGTATTTT.

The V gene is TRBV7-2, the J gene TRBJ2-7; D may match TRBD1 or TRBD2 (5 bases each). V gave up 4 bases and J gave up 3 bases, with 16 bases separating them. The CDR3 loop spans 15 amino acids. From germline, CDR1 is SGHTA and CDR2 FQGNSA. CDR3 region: CASSYLGDGGYEQYF. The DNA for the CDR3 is TGTGCCAGCAGCTACCTCGGGGACGGAGGCTACGAGCAGTACTTC.

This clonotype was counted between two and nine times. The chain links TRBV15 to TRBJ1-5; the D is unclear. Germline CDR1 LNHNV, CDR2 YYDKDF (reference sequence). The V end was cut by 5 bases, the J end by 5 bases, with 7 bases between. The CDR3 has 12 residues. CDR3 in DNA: TGTGCCACCAGCGCCGGTTATCAGCCCCAGCATTTT. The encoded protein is CATSAGYQPQHF.

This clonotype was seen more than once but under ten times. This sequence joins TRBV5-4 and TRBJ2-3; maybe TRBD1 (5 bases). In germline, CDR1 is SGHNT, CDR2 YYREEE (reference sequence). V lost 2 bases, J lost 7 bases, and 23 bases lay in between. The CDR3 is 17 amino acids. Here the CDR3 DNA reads TGTGCCAGCAGCTTTGAAGGGGCTTCATCCGGCGGCAATACGCAGTATTTT. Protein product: CASSFEGASSGGNTQYF.

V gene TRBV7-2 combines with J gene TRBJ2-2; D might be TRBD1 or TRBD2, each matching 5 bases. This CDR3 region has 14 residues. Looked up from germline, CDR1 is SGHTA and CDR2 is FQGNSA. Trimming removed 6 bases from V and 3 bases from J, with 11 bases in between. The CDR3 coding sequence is TGTGCCAGCAGTTGGGGACGGTACACCGGGGAGCTGTTTTTT. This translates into CASSWGRYTGELFF.

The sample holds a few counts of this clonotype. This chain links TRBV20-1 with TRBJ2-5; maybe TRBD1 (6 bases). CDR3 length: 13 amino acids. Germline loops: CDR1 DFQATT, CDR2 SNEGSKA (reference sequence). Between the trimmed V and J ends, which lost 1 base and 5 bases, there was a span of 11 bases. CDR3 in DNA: TGCAGTGCTAGAGTCGTGGGGGCCGAGACCCAGTACTTC. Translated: CSARVVGAETQYF.

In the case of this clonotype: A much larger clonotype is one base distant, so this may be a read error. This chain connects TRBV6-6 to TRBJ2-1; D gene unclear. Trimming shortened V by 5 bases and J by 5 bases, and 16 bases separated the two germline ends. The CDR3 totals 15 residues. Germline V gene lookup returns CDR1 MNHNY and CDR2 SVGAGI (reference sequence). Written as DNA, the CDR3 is TGTGCCAGCAGTGTAGGGCGGTCTATTAACAATGAGCAGTTCTTC. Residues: CASSVGRSINNEQFF.

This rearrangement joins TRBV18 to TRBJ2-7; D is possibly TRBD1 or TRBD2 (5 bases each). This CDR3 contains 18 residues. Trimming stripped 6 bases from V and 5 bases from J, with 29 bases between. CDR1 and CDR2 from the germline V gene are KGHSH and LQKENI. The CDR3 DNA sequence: TGTGCCAGCTCCCTGGTGACAGTGGGCGAGGGGTCTTTCCACGAGCAGTACTTC. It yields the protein CASSLVTVGEGSFHEQYF.

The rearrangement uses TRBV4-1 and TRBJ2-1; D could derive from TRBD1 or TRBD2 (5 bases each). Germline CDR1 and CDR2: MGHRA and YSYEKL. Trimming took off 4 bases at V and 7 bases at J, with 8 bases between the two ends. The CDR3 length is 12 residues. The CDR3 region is CASSPGLNEQFF. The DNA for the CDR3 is TGCGCCAGCAGCCCGGGGCTTAATGAGCAGTTCTTC.

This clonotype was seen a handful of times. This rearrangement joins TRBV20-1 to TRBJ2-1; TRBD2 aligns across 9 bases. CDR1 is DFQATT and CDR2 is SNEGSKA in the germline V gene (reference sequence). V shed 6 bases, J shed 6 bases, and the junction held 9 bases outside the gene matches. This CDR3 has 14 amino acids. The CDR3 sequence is CSAPTSGSSNEQFF. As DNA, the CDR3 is TGCAGTGCCCCAACTAGCGGGTCGTCCAATGAGCAGTTCTTC.

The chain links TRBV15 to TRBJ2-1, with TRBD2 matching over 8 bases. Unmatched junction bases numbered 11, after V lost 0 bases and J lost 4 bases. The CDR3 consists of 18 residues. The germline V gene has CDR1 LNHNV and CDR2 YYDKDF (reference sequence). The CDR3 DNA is TGTGCCACCAGCAGAGATTCAGTCCAGCGGGAGTGGTACAATGAGCAGTTCTTC. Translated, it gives CATSRDSVQREWYNEQFF. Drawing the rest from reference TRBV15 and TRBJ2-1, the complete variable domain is DAMVIQNPRYQVTQFGKPVTLSCSQTLNHNVMYWYQQKSSQAPKLLFHYYDKDFNNEADTPDNFQSRRPNTSFCFLDIRSPGLGDTAMYLCATSRDSVQREWYNEQFFGPGTRLTVL.

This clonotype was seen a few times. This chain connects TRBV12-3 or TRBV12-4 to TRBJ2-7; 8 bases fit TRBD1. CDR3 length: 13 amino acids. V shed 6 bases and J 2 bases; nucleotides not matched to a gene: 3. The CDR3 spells CASSQGQAYEQYF. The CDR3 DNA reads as TGTGCCAGCAGCCAGGGACAGGCCTACGAGCAGTACTTC.

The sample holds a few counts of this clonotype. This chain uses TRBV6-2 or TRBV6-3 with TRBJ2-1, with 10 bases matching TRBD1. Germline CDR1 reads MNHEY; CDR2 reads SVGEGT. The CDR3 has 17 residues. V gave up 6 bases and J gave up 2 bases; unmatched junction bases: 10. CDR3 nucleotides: TGTGCCAGCAGAACCGGGACAGGGGCGCCGGCCTACAATGAGCAGTTCTTC. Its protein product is CASRTGTGAPAYNEQFF.

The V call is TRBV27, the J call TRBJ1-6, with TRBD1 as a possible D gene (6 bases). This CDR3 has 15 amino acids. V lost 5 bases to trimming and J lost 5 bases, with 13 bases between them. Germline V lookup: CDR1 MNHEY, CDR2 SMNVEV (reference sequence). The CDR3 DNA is TGTGCCAGCAGTCAAAGGGGGTCGCATAATTCACCCCTCCACTTT. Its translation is CASSQRGSHNSPLHF.

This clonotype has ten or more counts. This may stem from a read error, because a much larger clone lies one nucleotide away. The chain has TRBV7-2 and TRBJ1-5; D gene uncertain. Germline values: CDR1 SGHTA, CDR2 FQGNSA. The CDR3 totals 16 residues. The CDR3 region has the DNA TGTGCCCGCAGCTTAGAAGGGTTTTATAGCAATCAGCCCCAGCATTTT. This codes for CARSLEGFYSNQPQHF.

CDR3 loop: CASSDGSGIGNEQFF. CDR3 sequence (DNA): TGTGCCAGCAGTGACGGTAGCGGGATCGGAAATGAGCAGTTCTTC. The V call is TRBV12-3 or TRBV12-4, the J call TRBJ2-1; 8 bases align to TRBD2. The length of the CDR3 is 15 residues. The ends lost 5 bases at V and 7 bases at J; junction bases unmatched: 10.

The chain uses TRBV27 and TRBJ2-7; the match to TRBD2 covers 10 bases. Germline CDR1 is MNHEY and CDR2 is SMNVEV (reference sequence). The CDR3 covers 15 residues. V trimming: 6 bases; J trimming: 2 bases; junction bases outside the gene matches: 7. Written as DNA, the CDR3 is TGTGCCAGCAGGCAATCCCTAGCGGGAGCCTACGAGCAGTACTTC. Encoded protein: CASRQSLAGAYEQYF.

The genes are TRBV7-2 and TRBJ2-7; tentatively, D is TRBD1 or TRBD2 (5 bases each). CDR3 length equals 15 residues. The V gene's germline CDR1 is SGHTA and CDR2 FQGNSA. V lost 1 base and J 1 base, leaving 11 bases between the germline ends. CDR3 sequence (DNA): TGTGCCAGCAGCTTAGGAGGGGAACTTTCCTACGAGCAGTACTTC. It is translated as CASSLGGELSYEQYF.

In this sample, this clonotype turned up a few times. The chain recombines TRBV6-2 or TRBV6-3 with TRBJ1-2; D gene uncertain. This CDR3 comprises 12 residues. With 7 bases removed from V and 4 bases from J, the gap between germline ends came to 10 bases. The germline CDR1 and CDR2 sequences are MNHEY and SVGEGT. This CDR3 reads CASTPDFYGYTF. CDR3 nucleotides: TGTGCCAGCACCCCCGACTTCTATGGCTACACCTTC.

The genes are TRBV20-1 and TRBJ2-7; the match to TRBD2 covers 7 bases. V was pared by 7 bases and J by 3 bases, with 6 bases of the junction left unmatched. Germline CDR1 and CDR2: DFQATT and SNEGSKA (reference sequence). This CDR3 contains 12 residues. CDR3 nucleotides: TGCAGTGGAAGCGGGGAGATCTACGAGCAGTACTTC. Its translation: CSGSGEIYEQYF.